The 20 T cell receptor beta chains in this list originate from one sample, sequenced in a study of CD8+CD57+ T cells in acquired aplastic anemia. Profiles of TCR beta VDJ and CDR3 were generated from a genomic DNA template. From the reads, TCRdb called clonotypes with MiXCR, one entry per CDR3 protein. Of 250,000 to 300,000 distinct CDR3 sequences listed, around three fifths are singletons. Specimen: sorted CD4+, CD8+, or CD8+CD57+ T cells (not recorded which) from PBMCs. Source of these receptors: a human donor with severe aplastic anemia or a healthy control (not recorded which).

V usage is TRBV7-2 and J usage is TRBJ2-2; 13 bases fit TRBD2. The CDR3 is made up of 19 amino acids. In germline, CDR1 is SGHTA, CDR2 FQGNSA. After removal of 1 base from V and 2 bases from J, the junction contained 7 bases not matched to a gene. The CDR3 DNA reads as TGTGCCAGCAGCTTAGGTCGTCGACTAGCGGGGGGAAACACCGGGGAGCTGTTTTTT. It encodes CASSLGRRLAGGNTGELFF. Variable domain in full (rest from reference TRBV7-2 and TRBJ2-2): GAGVSQSPSNKVTEKGKDVELRCDPISGHTALYWYRQSLGQGLEFLIYFQGNSAPDKSGLPSDRFSAERTGGSVSTLTIQRTQQEDSAVYLCASSLGRRLAGGNTGELFFGEGSRLTVL.

The chain is built from TRBV11-2 and TRBJ2-1; D is ambiguous. The CDR3 has 15 amino acids. V was trimmed by 3 bases and J by 2 bases, leaving 11 bases between them. Germline V CDR1 and CDR2: SGHAT, FQNNGV. The chain's CDR3 is CASSFKGSPYNEQFF. The CDR3 DNA is TGTGCCAGCAGCTTTAAAGGTAGTCCCTACAATGAGCAGTTCTTC.

This clonotype was seen a few times. V gene TRBV6-1 combines with J gene TRBJ1-5, with TRBD1 matching over 8 bases. The CDR3 is 15 amino acids. The germline gives CDR1 MNHNS, CDR2 SASEGT. The V segment lost 6 bases and the J segment 4 bases; nucleotides outside the gene matches: 8. As DNA, the CDR3 is TGTGCCAGCAGCTCGGGACAGGTGAGGAATCAGCCCCAGCATTTT. Translated, it gives CASSSGQVRNQPQHF.

This clonotype was counted ten times or more. The chain employs TRBV5-8 and TRBJ2-7; 11 bases fit TRBD1. This CDR3 comprises 13 residues. With 4 bases clipped from V and 4 bases from J, the junction kept 1 base outside the gene matches. Germline-derived CDR1 and CDR2 are SGHTS and YDEGEE. CDR3 region: CASSRDRGYEQYF. The CDR3 DNA reads as TGTGCCAGCAGCCGGGACAGGGGGTACGAGCAGTACTTC. The full variable domain, rest sourced from reference TRBV5-8 and TRBJ2-7, is EAGVTQSPTHLIKTRGQQATLRCSPISGHTSVYWYQQALGLGLQFLLWYDEGEERNRGNFPPRFSGRQFPNYSSELNVNALELEDSALYLCASSRDRGYEQYFGPGTRLTVT.

The rearrangement joins TRBV5-1 to TRBJ1-1; 8 bases map to TRBD1. Germline V gene lookup returns CDR1 SGHRS and CDR2 YFSETQ. The CDR3 has 12 amino acids. V shed 0 bases, J shed 12 bases, and the junction held 4 bases outside the gene matches. The CDR3 is CASSLAGQEPFF. CDR3 coding DNA: TGCGCCAGCAGCTTGGCGGGACAGGAGCCTTTCTTT.

This sequence joins TRBV7-9 and TRBJ1-1; no firm D call. The CDR3 has 14 amino acids. Germline lookup yields CDR1 SEHNR and CDR2 FQNEAQ (reference sequence). Trimming cost V 6 bases and J 1 base, with 12 bases left between them. CDR3 in DNA: TGTGCCAGCAGTTACGGACGGGCGAACACTGAAGCTTTCTTT. It codes for CASSYGRANTEAFF.

A note on this clonotype: This may be a read error, as it is one base from a much larger clone. Given the absence of the conserved phenylalanine or tryptophan at the CDR3 end, a read error is likely. This rearrangement joins TRBV7-4 to TRBJ2-3, with D possibly being TRBD2 (7 bases). Germline values: CDR1 SGHVT, CDR2 SQSDAQ. The CDR3 extends over 17 amino acids. V was shortened by 3 bases and J by 0 bases, with 16 bases between the two germline ends. In DNA form, the CDR3 reads TGTGCCAGCAGCTTCCTGGGGCGGGGGCTGAGCACAGATACGCAGTATCTT. Its translation: CASSFLGRGLSTDTQYL.

Many counts were recorded for this clonotype. This rearrangement joins TRBV3-1 to TRBJ2-1; D gene uncertain. CDR1 and CDR2 from the germline V gene are LGHDT and YNNKEL (reference sequence). The length of the CDR3 is 12 residues. V was pared by 0 bases and J by 11 bases, with 8 bases between. The CDR3 loop is CASSQDPVKQFF. The CDR3 coding sequence is TGTGCCAGCAGCCAAGATCCCGTAAAGCAGTTCTTC.

The chain couples TRBV2 to TRBJ1-2, with TRBD1 matching 7 bases. Germline assignment: CDR1 SNHLY and CDR2 FYNNEI. V was pared by 6 bases and J by 2 bases, with 6 bases of the junction left unmatched. The CDR3 extends over 14 amino acids. The DNA for the CDR3 is TGTGCCAGCAGAGGACAGGCCTCGAACTATGGCTACACCTTC. It encodes CASRGQASNYGYTF.

This clonotype was counted ten times or more. The chain recombines TRBV7-9 with TRBJ1-2; the D gene is possibly TRBD1 (6 bases). CDR1 and CDR2 (germline): SEHNR, FQNEAQ (reference sequence). This CDR3 contains 16 residues. Trimming took off 1 base at V and 7 bases at J, with 19 bases between the two ends. The CDR3: CASSLDAGGVTLGYTF. Here the CDR3 DNA reads TGTGCCAGCAGCTTAGATGCGGGGGGCGTAACCCTTGGCTACACCTTC.

The V and J genes are TRBV7-2 and TRBJ2-5; no definite D call. Trimming took off 2 bases at V and 3 bases at J, with 16 bases between the two ends. The CDR3 extends over 16 amino acids. Germline V gene sequence: CDR1 SGHTA, CDR2 FQGNSA. The CDR3 DNA sequence: TGTGCCAGCAGCTTAAACACTTTATTAGGTGAAGAGACCCAGTACTTC. As protein: CASSLNTLLGEETQYF.

This clonotype was seen a few times. The chain carries TRBV15 and TRBJ1-1; TRBD1 agrees at 9 bases. Trimming removed 4 bases from V and 4 bases from J; junction bases left unmatched: 4. This CDR3 has 14 amino acids. CDR1 LNHNV and CDR2 YYDKDF come from the germline V gene (reference sequence). This CDR3 is CATSTGQGSTEAFF. The CDR3 DNA follows: TGTGCCACCAGCACCGGACAGGGGAGCACTGAAGCTTTCTTT.

This rearrangement joins TRBV7-8 to TRBJ1-6; D gene ambiguous. Trimming took 7 bases from V and 14 from J, leaving 15 bases between them. Germline CDR1 SGHVS, CDR2 FQNEAQ. The CDR3 covers 12 residues. The CDR3 DNA reads TGTGCCAGCAAGGCCCCATGGAGGGCCCTCCACTTT. Its translation is CASKAPWRALHF.

This clonotype was observed a single time. Compared with germline, one end of the junction differs, possibly owing to a read error. The chain is built from TRBV20-1 and TRBJ2-3; either TRBD1 or TRBD2 may supply D (7 bases each). The CDR3 has 14 residues. Germline CDR1 and CDR2: DFQATT and SNEGSKA (reference sequence). The CDR3 is CSFFRGRGTDMQYF. The CDR3 DNA is TGCAGCTTTTTCAGGGGGAGGGGCACAGATATGCAGTATTTT.

This clonotype was seen ten or more times. The chain carries TRBV6-1 and TRBJ1-1; D is unresolved. The CDR3 spans 13 residues. CDR1 is MNHNS and CDR2 is SASEGT in the germline V gene. V lost 2 bases and J lost 6, with 10 bases in between. CDR3 protein: CASSERVPPEAFF. CDR3 DNA sequence: TGTGCCAGCAGTGAAAGGGTTCCCCCTGAAGCTTTCTTT.

The chain joins TRBV7-3 to TRBJ1-1; no definite D call. Between the trimmed V and J ends, which lost 3 bases and 0 bases, there was a span of 8 bases. Germline CDR1 and CDR2: SGHTA and FQGTGA. This CDR3 has 14 residues. In DNA, the CDR3 is TGTGCCAGCAGCTTTACCAGGCTGAACACTGAAGCTTTCTTT. It encodes CASSFTRLNTEAFF.

This chain's CDR3 is CASSQNSPLHF. The CDR3 DNA sequence: TGCGCCAGCAGCCAAAATTCACCCCTCCACTTT. This chain connects TRBV4-1 to TRBJ1-6; no clear D. Trimming took 2 bases from V and 7 from J, leaving 0 bases between them. This CDR3 has 11 amino acids. The germline gives CDR1 MGHRA, CDR2 YSYEKL.

This clonotype showed up just once. CDR3 DNA: TGTGCCAGTAGGGCTAAGGGACAGTATGAAAAACTGTTTTTT. The encoded protein is CASRAKGQYEKLFF. V usage is TRBV19 and J usage is TRBJ1-4; 7 bases align to TRBD1. CDR1 LNHDA and CDR2 SQIVND come from the germline V gene (reference sequence). Trimming cost V 6 bases and J 6 bases; bases outside gene matches: 7. There are 14 residues in the CDR3. Using reference TRBV19 and TRBJ1-4 for the parts outside the CDR3, the full variable domain is DGGITQSPKYLFRKEGQNVTLSCEQNLNHDAMYWYRQDPGQGLRLIYYSQIVNDFQKGDIAEGYSVSREKKESFPLTVTSAQKNPTAFYLCASRAKGQYEKLFFGSGTQLSVL.

V and J are TRBV7-2 and TRBJ1-4; maybe TRBD1 (5 bases). Germline CDR1 reads SGHTA; CDR2 reads FQGNSA. Trimming took 0 bases from V and 6 from J, leaving 11 bases between them. The CDR3 runs 15 residues. The CDR3, as DNA: TGTGCCAGCAGCTTAGCAGGGGCAGGCTATGAAAAACTGTTTTTT. It encodes CASSLAGAGYEKLFF.

The chain couples TRBV20-1 to TRBJ2-5, with a tentative D call TRBD2 (6 bases). Per the germline V gene, CDR1 is DFQATT and CDR2 is SNEGSKA (reference sequence). The CDR3 contains 11 residues. Trimming took 0 bases from V and 7 from J, leaving 6 bases between them. DNA of the CDR3: TGCAGTGCTAGAGACGGGGGGACCCAGTACTTC. This translates into CSARDGGTQYF.